The clone carrying this T cell receptor beta chain was observed a few times. This entry comes from a study of lymphopenia after photon versus proton radiotherapy. V lost 0 bases and J lost 4; bases outside the gene matches: 6. CDR3 length equals 15 residues. Germline-derived CDR1 and CDR2 are SGHRS and YFSETQ. Sequencing was performed with immunoSEQ multiplex PCR; in TCRdb, only in-frame clones are kept and a portion is missing. The sample yields about 61,000 clones, 70% to 90% seen once. Specimen: peripheral blood, collected from a patient treated with photon-based radiotherapy. The rearrangement joins TRBV5-1 to TRBJ1-2; TRBD1 matches at 7 bases. The origin of this receptor is a man in his forties with gastric cancer. CDR3 bases: TGCGCCAGCAGCTTGGAACCAGGGGGAGGCTATGGCTACACCTTC. Its translation is CASSLEPGGGYGYTF.